A single sample gave rise to the 22 T cell receptor beta chains below, sequenced in a study of monozygotic twins with inflammatory bowel disease. TCRdb reprocessed the 5' RACE reads, keeping one entry per CDR3 protein, no DNA. This sample's clone table lists about 160,000 distinct CDR3 sequences. The sample comprised blood. The receptors shown here come from a human donor with ulcerative colitis or Crohn's disease, or a healthy co-twin of an affected twin (not recorded which).

The chain is built from TRBV19 and TRBJ1-1; TCRdb reports TRBD1, a call that lacks DNA to check it against. The CDR3 runs to 13 residues. Germline V gene sequence: CDR1 LNHDA, CDR2 SQIVND (reference sequence). The CDR3 sequence: CASWTGGRTSAFF.

This chain links TRBV13 with TRBJ2-1; TCRdb gives TRBD1 as the D gene, but with no DNA this cannot be confirmed. Germline-derived CDR1 and CDR2 are PRHDT and FYEKMQ (reference sequence). This CDR3 spans 17 amino acids. CDR3 region: CASRILGGTVSYNEQFF.

The chain employs TRBV24-1 and TRBJ2-1; TCRdb selects TRBD2, and the lack of DNA leaves this call unchecked. Germline-derived CDR1 and CDR2 are KGHDR and SFDVKD. This CDR3 is 19 amino acids long. CDR3 protein: CATSDPGAHVAGDLNEQFF.

This chain joins TRBV7-9 and TRBJ2-7; TCRdb lists TRBD2, though no DNA is available to test this call. The CDR3 is 15 amino acids. In germline, CDR1 is SEHNR, CDR2 FQNEAQ (reference sequence). CDR3: CASSLVGRVSYEQYF. Drawing the rest from reference TRBV7-9 and TRBJ2-7, the complete variable domain is DTGVSQNPRHKITKRGQNVTFRCDPISEHNRLYWYRQTLGQGPEFLTYFQNEAQLEKSRLLSDRFSAERPKGSFSTLEIQRTEQGDSAMYLCASSLVGRVSYEQYFGPGTRLTVT.

This chain uses TRBV5-6 with TRBJ1-1. Germline V gives CDR1 SGHDT, CDR2 YYEEEE. The CDR3 runs 15 residues. This CDR3 reads CASSGTGGWYTEAFF. Supplemented by reference TRBV5-6 and TRBJ1-1, the full variable domain reads DAGVTQSPTHLIKTRGQQVTLRCSPKSGHDTVSWYQQALGQGPQFIFQYYEEEERQRGNFPDRFSGHQFPNYSSELNVNALLLGDSALYLCASSGTGGWYTEAFFGQGTRLTVV.

This chain joins TRBV29-1 and TRBJ2-1; TCRdb lists TRBD1, though no DNA is available to test this call. The CDR3 loop spans 11 amino acids. Germline V gene sequence: CDR1 SQVTM, CDR2 ANQGSEA. The CDR3 sequence: CSVPGFNEQFF.

This sequence joins TRBV12-3 or TRBV12-4 and TRBJ2-1; lacking DNA, the TRBD2 call made by TCRdb goes unchecked. This CDR3 region has 14 residues. CDR3 region: CASSLTSGSNEQFF.

The J gene is TRBJ2-1, the V gene TRBV20-1; the TCRdb D gene call, TRBD2, has no DNA to confirm it. CDR3 length: 17 residues. Per germline, CDR1 DFQATT and CDR2 SNEGSKA (reference sequence). The CDR3 region is CSARVLGLAGGPNEQFF.

V usage is TRBV5-6 and J usage is TRBJ2-7; absent DNA, TCRdb's TRBD1 call cannot be checked. Looked up from germline, CDR1 is SGHDT and CDR2 is YYEEEE. This CDR3 spans 14 amino acids. The CDR3 region is CASSSGQPTSEQYF.

The CDR3 reads CASSEMGNTIYF. The chain couples TRBV6-1 to TRBJ1-3. CDR1 and CDR2 (germline): MNHNS, SASEGT. This CDR3 has 12 residues.

This rearrangement joins TRBV2 to TRBJ2-1; with no DNA, the TCRdb D assignment of TRBD2 cannot be verified. The CDR3 consists of 16 residues. Germline assignment: CDR1 SNHLY and CDR2 FYNNEI. The CDR3 loop reads CASSPLAGAFYNEQFF.

The chain joins TRBV28 to TRBJ2-7; checking the TCRdb D call of TRBD2 is not possible without DNA. The CDR3 consists of 14 residues. Germline V CDR1 and CDR2: MDHEN, SYDVKM. The CDR3 protein is CASSYSGNSYEQYF.

V is TRBV21-1 and J is TRBJ1-5; TCRdb's D call, TRBD1, is unchecked because there is no DNA. TRBV21-1 is a pseudogene locus. The CDR3 consists of 11 residues. CDR3 sequence reads: CASPGWGVQHF.

V is TRBV29-1 and J is TRBJ2-1; as DNA is missing, the TRBD1 call by TCRdb cannot be tested. CDR1 and CDR2 (germline): SQVTM, ANQGSEA. The CDR3 loop spans 16 amino acids. This CDR3 is CSVLGTRGALYNEQFF.

The chain carries TRBV4-2 and TRBJ2-5. The germline gives CDR1 LGHNA, CDR2 YNFKEQ. The CDR3 has 15 residues. The CDR3 spells CASSHRKQFQETQYF.

V gene TRBV5-1 combines with J gene TRBJ1-2; TCRdb gives TRBD1 as the D gene, but with no DNA this cannot be confirmed. Germline assignment: CDR1 SGHRS and CDR2 YFSETQ. The CDR3 length is 15 residues. The CDR3 sequence is CASSFSRTVDYGYTF.

This chain links TRBV10-2 with TRBJ2-7. The CDR3 runs to 13 residues. CDR1 and CDR2 (germline): WSHSY, SAAADI. CDR3 in amino acids: CASRLRLTYEQYF.

The genes are TRBV5-1 and TRBJ2-1; with no DNA, the TCRdb D assignment of TRBD2 cannot be verified. CDR3 size: 14 residues. Germline CDR1 and CDR2: SGHRS and YFSETQ. CDR3 loop: CASSLVAGGNEQFF.

This chain links TRBV6-5 with TRBJ1-2. The CDR3 is 14 amino acids. Germline V CDR1 and CDR2: MNHEY, SVGAGI. This CDR3 is CASSYSTAYYGYTF.

This chain connects TRBV7-9 to TRBJ2-1. The length of the CDR3 is 13 residues. Germline-derived CDR1 and CDR2 are SEHNR and FQNEAQ (reference sequence). CDR3 sequence reads: CASSLDGPNEQFF.

The J gene is TRBJ1-2, the V gene TRBV5-4; TCRdb indicates TRBD1, and absent DNA this call remains unverified. Per germline, CDR1 SGHNT and CDR2 YYREEE (reference sequence). The CDR3 has 16 amino acids. CDR3 amino acids: CASSFQLRAGLDGYTF.

V gene TRBV11-2 combines with J gene TRBJ1-2. Germline V lookup: CDR1 SGHAT, CDR2 FQNNGV. The CDR3 is made up of 16 amino acids. This chain's CDR3 is CASSLGRTRVGYGYTF.